This T cell receptor beta chain was retrieved from a study of T cell responses to AZD1222 COVID-19 vaccine. Using immunoSEQ multiplex PCR, the repertoire was profiled, and TCRdb retains in-frame clones only, with some absent. The data contain 150,000 to 200,000 clones, 85% to 90% of them singletons. This clone was recorded once. The germline CDR1 and CDR2 sequences are MNHNY and SVGAGI (reference sequence). V was cut by 4 bases and J by 3 bases, with 12 bases left in between. This CDR3 has 15 amino acids. The V and J genes are TRBV6-6 and TRBJ2-2; D is perhaps TRBD1 (6 bases). This TCR was recovered from an adult in good health. The sequences come from peripheral blood, collected on day 0 of AZD1222 vaccination. CDR3 sequence (DNA): TGTGCCAGCAGTTCTCTGGGGGCCTACACCGGGGAGCTGTTTTTT. This encodes CASSSLGAYTGELFF.